The T cell receptor (beta chain) under discussion was sequenced for a study of T cells in Graves' hyperthyroidism and ophthalmopathy. Study background: Upon initial diagnosis and before any treatment, peripheral blood was collected.

The CDR3 length is 13 residues. The germline gives CDR1 SEHNR, CDR2 FQNEAQ (reference sequence). V lost 4 bases and J 4 bases, leaving 10 bases between the germline ends. Study-wide points: A 13 V-J signature model discriminated ophthalmopathy versus stable hyperthyroidism.

This clonotype was seen many times. The antigen remains unidentified. Stable hyperthyroidism: no ophthalmopathy progression over 18 months of follow-up. Pregnant or lactating patients were excluded, as were those with uncontrolled infection or other autoimmune disease. TCR beta CDR3 regions were amplified from RNA. The primer set for the first-round RT-PCR of the TCR CDR3 was HTBI. TCRdb called the multiplex PCR reads again in MiXCR, with one record for every CDR3 protein. The sample lists 350,000 to 400,000 distinct CDR3 sequences; about 15% were seen once. The chain recombines TRBV7-9 with TRBJ1-2; D might be TRBD1 (6 bases). The clonotype originates from an older woman with Graves' hyperthyroidism. The sequenced material came from blood. The CDR3 spells CASSSAGVYGYTF. In DNA, the CDR3 is TGTGCCAGCAGCTCAGCAGGGGTCTATGGCTACACCTTC.